The 5 T cell receptor beta chains presented below share a single source sample, sequenced in a study of cytomegalovirus exposure and HLA in healthy donors. Amplification used 60 Vbeta primers and 13 Jbeta primers. The method was immunoSEQ multiplex PCR; TCRdb's version includes in-frame clones alone and lacks a portion of them. The top ten clones hold roughly 0.34% of a sample with about 200,000 clones, roughly 90% of them seen once. Sequencing was done on a sample of PBMCs. These receptors all stem from a woman aged 30 to 39 in good health and CMV-seronegative.

This clone was counted only a few times. The chain carries TRBV6-5 and TRBJ1-6; 8 bases map to TRBD1. With V trimmed by 7 bases and J by 9 bases, 8 bases remained unmatched. The length of the CDR3 is 14 residues. In germline, CDR1 is MNHEY, CDR2 SVGAGI. This CDR3 is CASTVRQGPSPLHF. The CDR3 DNA sequence: TGTGCCAGCACTGTTAGACAGGGGCCTTCACCCCTCCACTTT.

The chain employs TRBV2 and TRBJ2-1; a weak D match, TRBD2 (5 bases). V gave up 4 bases and J gave up 8 bases, with 15 bases separating them. Germline lookup yields CDR1 SNHLY and CDR2 FYNNEI. The length of the CDR3 is 14 residues. The CDR3 DNA reads TGTGCCAGCAGTGCCGGGTCCTCGAGGGATGAGCAGTTCTTC. It yields the protein CASSAGSSRDEQFF.

As for this clone: The sample has other DNA sequences that encode this CDR3 too. The gene calls are TRBV5-1 and TRBJ1-5; possible D gene TRBD1, 6 bases. V was shortened by 0 bases and J by 5 bases, with 6 bases between the two germline ends. This CDR3 comprises 13 residues. Germline V gives CDR1 SGHRS, CDR2 YFSETQ. Here the CDR3 DNA reads TGCGCCAGCAGCTTGGCAGGGGATCAGCCCCAGCATTTT. Its protein product is CASSLAGDQPQHF. Together with reference TRBV5-1 and TRBJ1-5, the CDR3 gives the full variable domain: KAGVTQTPRYLIKTRGQQVTLSCSPISGHRSVSWYQQTPGQGLQFLFEYFSETQRNKGNFPGRFSGRQFSNSRSEMNVSTLELGDSALYLCASSLAGDQPQHFGDGTRLSIL.

The J gene is TRBJ2-7, the V gene TRBV6-1; 7 nucleotides match TRBD1. V lost 6 bases, J lost 0 bases, and 5 bases stayed unmatched. The germline gives CDR1 MNHNS, CDR2 SASEGT. The CDR3 extends over 14 amino acids. The CDR3 sequence is CASSETGFSYEQYF. CDR3 bases: TGTGCCAGCAGCGAGACAGGGTTCTCCTACGAGCAGTACTTC.

This sequence joins TRBV4-2 and TRBJ2-1, with 10 bases identical to TRBD2. Germline trimming cut 0 bases from V and 7 bases from J; bases unmatched to any gene: 6. The CDR3 has 16 residues. Germline lookup yields CDR1 LGHNA and CDR2 YNFKEQ. In DNA form, the CDR3 reads TGTGCCAGCAGCCAAGATCTAGCGGGGGACAGTAATGAGCAGTTCTTC. Translated, it gives CASSQDLAGDSNEQFF.